The clone carrying this T cell receptor (beta chain) showed up many times. Its antigen is still unknown. V shed 3 bases and J 8 bases; nucleotides not matched to a gene: 3. The CDR3 runs to 14 residues. Germline CDR1 is SEHNR and CDR2 is FQNEAQ (reference sequence). This sample stems from a study of T cells in Graves' hyperthyroidism and ophthalmopathy. Regarding the study as a whole: Ophthalmopathy was separated from stable hyperthyroidism by a 13 V-J model.

RNA transcripts gave rise to amplified TCR beta CDR3 regions. Initially, a first-round RT-PCR of the TCR CDR3 employed the HTBI primer set. TCRdb itself ran the multiplex PCR reads through MiXCR, one entry per CDR3 protein. The sample has hundreds of thousands of distinct CDR3 sequences; 38% are singletons. The chain employs TRBV7-9 and TRBJ1-6; 8 bases are a match to TRBD1. The sample taken for sequencing was blood. The TCR comes from a man younger than 35 with Graves' hyperthyroidism. CDR3 amino acids: CASSLDRDHSPLHF. The CDR3 region has the DNA TGTGCCAGCAGCTTGGACAGGGATCATTCACCCCTCCACTTT.